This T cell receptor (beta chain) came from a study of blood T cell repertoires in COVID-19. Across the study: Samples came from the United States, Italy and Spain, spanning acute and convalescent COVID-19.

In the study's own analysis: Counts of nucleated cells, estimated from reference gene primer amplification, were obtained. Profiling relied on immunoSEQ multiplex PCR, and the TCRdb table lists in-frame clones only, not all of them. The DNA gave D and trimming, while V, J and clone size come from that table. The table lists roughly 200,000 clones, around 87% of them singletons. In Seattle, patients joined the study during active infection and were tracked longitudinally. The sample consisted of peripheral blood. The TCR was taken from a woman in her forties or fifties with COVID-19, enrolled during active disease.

The CDR3 nucleotides read TGTGCCAGCAGCTTAGATGCGGCAGGGTGGGGCACTGAAGCTTTCTTT. Protein product: CASSLDAAGWGTEAFF. J is TRBJ1-1 and V is TRBV11-1; weak D call: TRBD1 (5 bases). Trimming pared 1 base from V and 4 bases from J, leaving 16 bases between. From germline, CDR1 is SGHAT and CDR2 FQDESV (reference sequence). This CDR3 spans 16 amino acids. The full variable domain, with the rest looked up from reference TRBV11-1 and TRBJ1-1, is EAEVAQSPRYKITEKSQAVAFWCDPISGHATLYWYRQILGQGPELLVQFQDESVVDDSQLPKDRFSAERLKGVDSTLKIQPAELGDSAMYLCASSLDAAGWGTEAFFGQGTRLTVV.